Given below is one T cell receptor beta chain in context. These data originate in a study of human CD8 memory T cell subsets. Production of TCR beta libraries used UMI-labeled 5' RACE as the method. TCRdb reprocessed the 5' RACE reads and keeps a single row for each CDR3 protein, giving no DNA. The sample data list 9,000 to 13,000 distinct CDR3 sequences. Per the germline V gene, CDR1 is SGHTA and CDR2 is FQGNSA. The CDR3 spans 19 residues. This sequence originates from a human donor in good health. This chain uses TRBV7-2 with TRBJ2-1; with no DNA, the TCRdb D assignment of TRBD2 cannot be verified. The sample consisted of CD8+ T cells from PBMCs. Here the CDR3 reads CASSLPTGRLAGAENEQFF.